This TCR beta chain came from a study of T cell responses to AZD1222 COVID-19 vaccine. Libraries were prepared by immunoSEQ multiplex PCR; TCRdb keeps only in-frame clonotypes and omits some of them. Found here are about 130,000 clones, 85% to 95% of them singletons; the top ten hold roughly 0.87%. Concerning this clone itself: Its antigen remains unidentified.

The CDR3 is 19 amino acids. CDR1 SGHAT and CDR2 FQNNGV come from the germline V gene. The V end lost 0 bases, the J end lost 0 bases, and 17 bases lay between the germline ends. Study-level points and caveats: With two AZD1222 doses given, Spike-specific TCR breadth and depth both rose. No day 14 peak samples; only post-peak repertoires were characterized. Clonal diversity was possibly underestimated, and the donors were mostly white British, with more females.

The chain combines TRBV11-2 with TRBJ2-2; D gene unclear. The receptor was derived from an adult in good health. The starting material was peripheral blood, obtained on day 0 of AZD1222 vaccination. The CDR3 protein is CASSLDLWVAESNTGELFF. In DNA, the CDR3 is TGTGCCAGCAGCTTAGATCTATGGGTGGCGGAATCGAACACCGGGGAGCTGTTTTTT.